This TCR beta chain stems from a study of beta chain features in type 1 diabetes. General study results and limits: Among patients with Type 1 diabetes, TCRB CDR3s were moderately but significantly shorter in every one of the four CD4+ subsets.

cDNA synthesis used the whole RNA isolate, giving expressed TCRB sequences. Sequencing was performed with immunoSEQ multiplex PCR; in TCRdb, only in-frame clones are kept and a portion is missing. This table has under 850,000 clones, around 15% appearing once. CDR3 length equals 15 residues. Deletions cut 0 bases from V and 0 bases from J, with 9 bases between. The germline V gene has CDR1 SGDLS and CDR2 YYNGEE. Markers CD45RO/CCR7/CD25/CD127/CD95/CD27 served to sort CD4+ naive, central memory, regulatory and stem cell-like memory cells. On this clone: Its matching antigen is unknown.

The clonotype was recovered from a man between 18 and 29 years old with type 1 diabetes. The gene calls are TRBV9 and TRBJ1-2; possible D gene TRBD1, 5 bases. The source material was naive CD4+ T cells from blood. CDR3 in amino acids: CASSVAEGTNYGYTF. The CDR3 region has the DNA TGTGCCAGCAGCGTAGCGGAGGGGACTAACTATGGCTACACCTTC. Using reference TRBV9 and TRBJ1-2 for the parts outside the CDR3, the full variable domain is DSGVTQTPKHLITATGQRVTLRCSPRSGDLSVYWYQQSLDQGLQFLIQYYNGEERAKGNILERFSAQQFPDLHSELNLSSLELGDSALYFCASSVAEGTNYGYTFGSGTRLTVV.